These 7 T cell receptor beta chains were all obtained from the same sample, sequenced in a study of blood T cell repertoires in COVID-19. Assay: immunoSEQ multiplex PCR; the TCRdb copy retains only in-frame clones and omits some. The sample lists about 50,000 clones; around 80% were seen once. The material sequenced was PBMCs or T cells enriched from blood (not recorded which). The receptors originated from a woman aged 50 to 60 with acute COVID-19.

The V call is TRBV9, the J call TRBJ1-1; tentatively, D is TRBD1 (6 bases). Per germline, CDR1 SGDLS and CDR2 YYNGEE. V was trimmed by 2 bases and J by 7 bases, leaving 21 bases between them. This CDR3 region has 16 residues. The CDR3: CASSVGPEVGGREAFF. The CDR3 bases are TGTGCCAGCAGCGTCGGACCCGAGGTTGGGGGCCGTGAAGCTTTCTTT.

The chain combines TRBV19 with TRBJ1-5; D is possibly TRBD1 (5 bases). Trimming took off 3 bases at V and 3 bases at J, with 12 bases between the two ends. Germline CDR1 LNHDA, CDR2 SQIVND (reference sequence). The CDR3 consists of 15 residues. CDR3 nucleotide sequence: TGTGCCAGTAGTATTATCGGGGGATCCAATCAGCCCCAGCATTTT. This sequence encodes CASSIIGGSNQPQHF.

The V call is TRBV2, the J call TRBJ1-4; perhaps TRBD1 as D (6 bases). Deletions cut 7 bases from V and 3 bases from J, with 9 bases between. Germline V CDR1 and CDR2: SNHLY, FYNNEI. CDR3 length equals 13 residues. CDR3 sequence reads: CASNRDPNEKLFF. The DNA of the CDR3 is TGTGCCAGCAACAGGGATCCTAATGAAAAACTGTTTTTT.

The gene calls are TRBV11-1 and TRBJ1-2, with TRBD1 as a possible D gene (6 bases). The CDR3 runs 13 residues. CDR1 is SGHAT and CDR2 is FQDESV in the germline V gene (reference sequence). The V end lost 4 bases, the J end lost 5 bases, and 11 bases lay between the germline ends. The CDR3 region is CASSSLTGYGYTF. The CDR3 DNA is TGTGCCAGCAGCTCCCTAACAGGGTATGGCTACACCTTC.

The chain is built from TRBV5-1 and TRBJ2-2; 12 bases are a match to TRBD2. This CDR3 has 16 amino acids. Germline trimming cut 7 bases from V and 2 bases from J; bases unmatched to any gene: 6. Per the germline V gene, CDR1 is SGHRS and CDR2 is YFSETQ. The CDR3 loop reads CASGRTSGVNTGELFF. DNA for the CDR3: TGCGCCAGCGGGCGGACTAGCGGGGTAAACACCGGGGAGCTGTTTTTT.

The chain carries TRBV18 and TRBJ1-1, with D possibly being TRBD1 (5 bases). The germline V gene encodes CDR1 KGHSH and CDR2 LQKENI. The CDR3 runs to 12 residues. V was clipped by 6 bases and J by 1 base, with 6 bases between them. This chain's CDR3 is CASSRGNTEAFF. The CDR3 region has the DNA TGTGCCAGCTCTAGGGGGAACACTGAAGCTTTCTTT.

The chain is built from TRBV21-1 and TRBJ2-5; the D call of TRBD2 is as the table states it, not checked on the DNA. TRBV21-1 is reported as a pseudogene. The CDR3 length is 14 residues. The CDR3 loop reads CASELRERVETQYF. The DNA of the CDR3 is TGTGCCAGCGAATTGCGAGAGAGGGTAGAGACCCAGTACTTC.